This T cell receptor (beta chain) was sequenced during a study of blood T cell repertoires in COVID-19. Study details: Donors in the United States, Italy and Spain gave samples during acute or convalescent COVID-19. PBMCs, B-cell-depleted T cells, or T cells provided the cDNA or gDNA that made up the material.

Per the original data handling: Estimates of nucleated cell counts were drawn from the amplification of reference gene primers. Libraries were prepared by immunoSEQ multiplex PCR; TCRdb keeps only in-frame clonotypes and omits some of them. V, J and clone size are those of that table, while D and trimming were read from the DNA. The data hold some 280,000 clones, with 89% observed a single time. The CDR3 runs to 12 residues. Germline V gene lookup returns CDR1 SQVTM and CDR2 ANQGSEA. V lost 6 bases and J 7 bases, leaving 12 bases between the germline ends. This receptor was identified in an older woman with acute or convalescent COVID-19. Specimen: peripheral blood. The gene calls are TRBV29-1 and TRBJ2-2; tentative D call: TRBD1 (6 bases). CDR3 amino acids: CSVAPGVGELFF. CDR3 nucleotides: TGCAGCGTGGCCCCAGGGGTCGGGGAGCTGTTTTTT.